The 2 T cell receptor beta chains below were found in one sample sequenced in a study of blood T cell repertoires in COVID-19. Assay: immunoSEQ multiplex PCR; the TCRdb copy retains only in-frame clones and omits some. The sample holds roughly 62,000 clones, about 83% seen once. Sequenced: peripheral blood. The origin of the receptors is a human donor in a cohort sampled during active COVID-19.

The CDR3 DNA follows: TGTGCCAGCAGTCTGATGGTACAGGGACAGTACTTC. Its protein is CASSLMVQGQYF. J is TRBJ2-7 and V is TRBV28; D is perhaps TRBD1 (6 bases). The CDR3 is 12 amino acids. Germline V gene lookup returns CDR1 MDHEN and CDR2 SYDVKM. The germline V and J ends were trimmed by 5 bases and 10 bases, with 15 bases remaining between them. Based on the CDR3 plus reference TRBV28 and TRBJ2-7, the full variable domain is DVKVTQSSRYLVKRTGEKVFLECVQDMDHENMFWYRQDPGLGLRLIYFSYDVKMKEKGDIPEGYSVSREKKERFSLILESASTNQTSMYLCASSLMVQGQYFGPGTRLTVT.

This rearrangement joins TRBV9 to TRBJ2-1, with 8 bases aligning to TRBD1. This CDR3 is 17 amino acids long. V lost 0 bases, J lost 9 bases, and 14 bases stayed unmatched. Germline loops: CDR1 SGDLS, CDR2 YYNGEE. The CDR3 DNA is TGTGCCAGCAGCGTAGCTAGGCGTCAGGGGGCGCTCGGTGAGCAGTTCTTC. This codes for CASSVARRQGALGEQFF.